Shown below are 14 T cell receptor beta chains from a single sample sequenced in a study of blood T cell repertoires in COVID-19 (dated by TCRdb to about 2020). Library preparation was by the immunoSEQ multiplex PCR assay. TCRdb's version of the immuneACCESS table is confined to in-frame rearrangements and falls short of the full clone set. An unresolved V gene accounts for under half of the shortfall where checked; the remainder is of unknown origin. The sample profile shows 150,000 or so clones; 87% of them were found once. The ten largest clonotypes hold roughly 6.6% of the sample. The sample taken for sequencing was peripheral blood. These receptors were collected from a man at least 80 years old with acute or convalescent COVID-19.

CDR3 region: CASSQRTGTFYEQYF. The DNA of the CDR3 is TGTGCCAGCAGTCAACGGACAGGGACGTTCTACGAGCAGTACTTC. This rearrangement joins TRBV28 to TRBJ2-7; 8 bases agree with TRBD1. Germline values: CDR1 MDHEN, CDR2 SYDVKM. V dropped 5 bases and J dropped 3; count of bases not matched to a gene: 9. The CDR3 sequence is 15 residues long.

The gene calls are TRBV3-1 (or the pseudogene TRBV3-2) and TRBJ1-2, with D tentatively TRBD1 (5 bases). V was clipped by 1 base and J by 4 bases, with 13 bases between them. Germline CDR1 and CDR2: LGHDT and YNNKEL (reference sequence). The CDR3 is 15 amino acids. CDR3 loop: CASSQGTTEPYGYTF. As DNA, the CDR3 is TGTGCCAGCAGCCAAGGTACGACAGAACCCTATGGCTACACCTTC.

V usage is TRBV7-2 and J usage is TRBJ2-7, with TRBD1 identical over 7 bases. There are 15 residues in the CDR3. CDR1 is SGHTA, CDR2 FQGNSA, per germline. V trimming: 5 bases; J trimming: 3 bases; junction bases outside the gene matches: 10. Written as DNA, the CDR3 is TGTGCCAGCAGCCGCGACAGGGATAGGGTCTACGAGCAGTACTTC. It translates to CASSRDRDRVYEQYF.

The chain recombines TRBV5-5 with TRBJ2-7; TRBD1 agrees at 9 bases. Germline CDR1 is SGHKS and CDR2 is YYEKEE (reference sequence). There are 15 residues in the CDR3. Trimming took 4 bases from V and 7 from J; bases not matched to a gene: 12. CDR3 residues: CASSGRTGDPGEQYF. The CDR3 nucleotides are TGTGCCAGCAGCGGGAGGACAGGGGACCCAGGGGAGCAGTACTTC.

The chain recombines TRBV7-9 with TRBJ2-1; D possibly corresponds to TRBD2 (7 bases). This CDR3 has 15 amino acids. V was shortened by 11 bases and J by 2 bases, with 19 bases between the two germline ends. The germline V gene encodes CDR1 SEHNR and CDR2 FQNEAQ (reference sequence). The CDR3 DNA follows: TGTGCCGGGACGATAGGGGGAGGGGCCTACAATGAGCAGTTCTTC. Its translation is CAGTIGGGAYNEQFF.

The genes are TRBV20-1 and TRBJ1-1; D is uncertain. This CDR3 region has 11 residues. Germline V gene sequence: CDR1 DFQATT, CDR2 SNEGSKA (reference sequence). Trimming removed 4 bases from V and 6 bases from J, with 9 bases in between. The CDR3 loop reads CSAKTKPEAFF. The CDR3 coding sequence is TGCAGTGCTAAGACTAAGCCTGAAGCTTTCTTT.

The V and J genes are TRBV7-9 and TRBJ2-5, with 8 bases aligning to TRBD2. Germline V gene sequence: CDR1 SEHNR, CDR2 FQNEAQ (reference sequence). Trimming cost V 4 bases and J 0 bases; bases outside gene matches: 4. CDR3 size: 15 residues. The DNA for the CDR3 is TGTGCCAGCAGCTCCCCTAGCGGGTACCAAGAGACCCAGTACTTC. Translating it yields CASSSPSGYQETQYF.

CDR3 protein: CASSPGTGGNIQYF. The CDR3 DNA sequence: TGTGCCAGCAGCCCAGGGACAGGGGGCAACATTCAGTACTTC. The J gene is TRBJ2-4, the V gene TRBV28, with 12 bases aligning to TRBD1. The CDR3 has 14 residues. Germline-derived CDR1 and CDR2 are MDHEN and SYDVKM. V was clipped by 6 bases and J by 7 bases; unmatched bases: 4.

The J gene is TRBJ1-6, the V gene TRBV19; the D is unclear. Trimming removed 2 bases from V and 9 bases from J, with 11 bases in between. The germline V gene encodes CDR1 LNHDA and CDR2 SQIVND (reference sequence). The CDR3 is 14 residues long. The CDR3 loop is CASSISPPGSPLHF. CDR3 coding DNA: TGTGCCAGTAGTATAAGTCCGCCCGGTTCACCCCTCCACTTT.

This chain uses TRBV4-2 with TRBJ2-3; 10 bases fit TRBD2. Germline V gene lookup returns CDR1 LGHNA and CDR2 YNFKEQ. There are 16 residues in the CDR3. The J segment lost 4 bases and the V segment lost 3 bases, leaving 7 bases of the junction unmatched. This CDR3 is CASSQEVAGGADTQYF. DNA of the CDR3: TGTGCCAGCAGCCAGGAAGTAGCGGGGGGTGCAGATACGCAGTATTTT.

The chain carries TRBV5-1 and TRBJ1-2; tentative D call: TRBD1 (6 bases). Per germline, CDR1 SGHRS and CDR2 YFSETQ. This CDR3 comprises 14 residues. V lost 0 bases and J lost 5, with 11 bases in between. CDR3 amino acids: CASSLEAGAYGYTF. CDR3 in DNA: TGCGCCAGCAGCTTGGAGGCAGGGGCGTATGGCTACACCTTC.

The V and J genes are TRBV3-1 (or the pseudogene TRBV3-2) and TRBJ2-5, with TRBD1 as a possible D gene (6 bases). V shed 5 bases and J shed 4 bases, with 20 bases lying between them. The CDR3 is 16 amino acids. Germline V lookup: CDR1 LGHDT, CDR2 YNNKEL (reference sequence). The CDR3: CASSARTAGVRETQYF. CDR3 nucleotide sequence: TGTGCCAGCAGCGCACGCACCGCAGGGGTTAGAGAGACCCAGTACTTC.

This sequence joins TRBV5-1 and TRBJ1-2; D is uncertain. CDR1 SGHRS and CDR2 YFSETQ come from the germline V gene. V gave up 0 bases and J gave up 0 bases, with 12 bases separating them. The CDR3 totals 16 residues. In DNA, the CDR3 is TGCGCCAGCAGCTTGGCCCCGACTGAACCTAACTATGGCTACACCTTC. This translates into CASSLAPTEPNYGYTF.

The CDR3 is CASSLGGHTRSSGNTIYF. As DNA, the CDR3 is TGTGCCAGCAGCTTAGGGGGGCACACAAGGAGCTCTGGAAACACCATATATTTT. This chain joins TRBV7-8 and TRBJ1-3; maybe TRBD1 (6 bases). V dropped 1 base and J dropped 0 bases, with 16 bases sitting between them. The CDR3 contains 18 residues. In germline, CDR1 is SGHVS, CDR2 FQNEAQ.